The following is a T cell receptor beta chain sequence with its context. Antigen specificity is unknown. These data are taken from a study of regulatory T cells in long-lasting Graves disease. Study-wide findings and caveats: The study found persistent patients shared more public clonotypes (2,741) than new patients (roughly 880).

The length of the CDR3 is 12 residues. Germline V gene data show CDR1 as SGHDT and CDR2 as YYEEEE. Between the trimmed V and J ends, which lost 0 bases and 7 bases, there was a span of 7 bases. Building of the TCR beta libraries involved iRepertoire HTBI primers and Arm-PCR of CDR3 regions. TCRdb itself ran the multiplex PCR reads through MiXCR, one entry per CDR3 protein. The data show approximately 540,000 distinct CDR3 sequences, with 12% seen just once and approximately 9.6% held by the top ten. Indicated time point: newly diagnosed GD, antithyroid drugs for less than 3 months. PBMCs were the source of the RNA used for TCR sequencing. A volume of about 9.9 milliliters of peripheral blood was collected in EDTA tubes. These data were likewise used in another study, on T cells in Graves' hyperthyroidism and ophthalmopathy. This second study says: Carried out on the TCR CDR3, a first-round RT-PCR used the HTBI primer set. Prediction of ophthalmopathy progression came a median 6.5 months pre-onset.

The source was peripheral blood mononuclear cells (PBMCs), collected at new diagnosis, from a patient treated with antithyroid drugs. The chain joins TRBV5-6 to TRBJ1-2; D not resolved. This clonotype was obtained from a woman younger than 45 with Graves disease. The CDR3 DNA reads TGTGCCAGCAGCTTGGTTGCTGGTGGCTACACCTTC. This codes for CASSLVAGGYTF.